By frequency, the clone carrying this T cell receptor beta chain registers medium-sized. What it binds is not known. Germline V CDR1 and CDR2: DFQATT, SNEGSKA (reference sequence). The CDR3 is 17 amino acids. Libraries of TRB cDNA were made by 5' RACE and carried UMIs. Following a re-call of the 5' RACE reads, TCRdb has one entry per CDR3 protein and lacks DNA. Here the sample table reports some 4,900 distinct CDR3 sequences. This sample was included in a study of CXCR3-negative and CXCR3-positive naive CD8 T cells. Study observations and caveats: Naive CXCR3-negative cells resembled naive CXCR3-positive cells in TRBV-TRBJ usage; memory cells differed.

The receptor comes from a human donor in good health. Some clones in this sample may be carry-over from other donors' samples. The rearrangement uses TRBV20-1 and TRBJ2-1; as DNA is missing, the TRBD1 call by TCRdb cannot be tested. Sequencing used naive CXCR3- CD8+ T cells from blood. Noted subset: CD45RO-CCR7+CD27+CD95- naive CD8+ T cells lacking CXCR3 (TNR3-). CDR3 in amino acids: CSARDVGRDRSYNEQFF.